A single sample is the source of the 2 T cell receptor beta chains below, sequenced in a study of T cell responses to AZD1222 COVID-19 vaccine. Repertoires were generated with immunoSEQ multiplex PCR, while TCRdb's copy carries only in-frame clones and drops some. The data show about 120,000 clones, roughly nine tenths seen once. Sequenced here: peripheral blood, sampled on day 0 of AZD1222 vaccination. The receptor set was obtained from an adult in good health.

The DNA for the CDR3 is TGCAGCGTAGATCAGGGAACCGGGCAGTACTTC. It yields the protein CSVDQGTGQYF. The chain carries TRBV29-1 and TRBJ2-7, with TRBD1 as a possible D gene (5 bases). The V and J ends lost 6 bases and 9 bases respectively, with 15 bases between them. The CDR3 extends over 11 amino acids. In germline, CDR1 is SQVTM, CDR2 ANQGSEA.

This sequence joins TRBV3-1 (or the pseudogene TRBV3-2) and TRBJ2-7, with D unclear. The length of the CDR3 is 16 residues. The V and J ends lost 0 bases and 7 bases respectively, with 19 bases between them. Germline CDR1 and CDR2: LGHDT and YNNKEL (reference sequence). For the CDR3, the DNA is TGTGCCAGCAGCCAAGATCAAGGAGTTTATTTTCGAGAGCAGTACTTC. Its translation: CASSQDQGVYFREQYF.